Shown below are 20 T cell receptor beta chains from a single sample sequenced in a study of blood T cell repertoires in COVID-19. Clones were sequenced by immunoSEQ multiplex PCR, and TCRdb holds only the in-frame ones, with some missing. The table records 250,000 to 350,000 clones, roughly 80% of them present only once. The sample taken for sequencing was peripheral blood. These receptors originate from a human donor with COVID-19, enrolled during active disease. The donor label of this sample is uncertain.

This clone has only a few counts. The chain joins TRBV2 to TRBJ1-2; a possible D gene is TRBD1 (6 bases). Germline CDR1 and CDR2: SNHLY and FYNNEI. V lost 6 bases and J 8 bases, leaving 16 bases between the germline ends. The CDR3 consists of 13 residues. The CDR3 bases are TGTGCCAGCAGAACCTTCGGGGGGCAAGGCTACACCTTC. It is translated as CASRTFGGQGYTF.

The chain carries TRBV27 and TRBJ2-7, with TRBD2 identical over 7 bases. The V and J ends lost 2 bases and 0 bases, in that order; junction bases with no gene match: 4. Germline CDR1 and CDR2: MNHEY and SMNVEV (reference sequence). The CDR3 totals 15 residues. CDR3 protein: CASSLMPGGSYEQYF. CDR3 DNA sequence: TGTGCCAGCAGTTTAATGCCGGGGGGCTCCTACGAGCAGTACTTC.

The rearrangement uses TRBV24-1 and TRBJ1-1; possibly TRBD1 for D (6 bases). This CDR3 comprises 16 residues. Germline V CDR1 and CDR2: KGHDR, SFDVKD. Trimming took off 4 bases at V and 1 base at J, with 15 bases between the two ends. Written as DNA, the CDR3 is TGTGCCACCAGTGACTCGGGACAAAAGGGGAACACTGAAGCTTTCTTT. It specifies CATSDSGQKGNTEAFF.

The chain uses TRBV9 and TRBJ2-7; 8 bases are shared with TRBD2. There are 13 residues in the CDR3. CDR1 SGDLS and CDR2 YYNGEE come from the germline V gene. V dropped 4 bases and J dropped 3; count of bases not matched to a gene: 3. CDR3 region: CASSQSGSYEQYF. The CDR3 nucleotides read TGTGCCAGCAGCCAGAGCGGGAGCTACGAGCAGTACTTC.

The chain recombines TRBV11-2 with TRBJ2-5; 9 bases line up with TRBD2. In germline, CDR1 is SGHAT, CDR2 FQNNGV. The CDR3 is 13 amino acids. With 5 bases clipped from V and 3 bases from J, the junction kept 1 base outside the gene matches. The CDR3: CASSRTSEETQYF. CDR3 DNA sequence: TGTGCCAGCAGCCGGACTAGCGAAGAGACCCAGTACTTC.

The rearrangement links TRBV28 to TRBJ2-2, with 10 bases matching TRBD2. CDR1 is MDHEN, CDR2 SYDVKM, per germline. This CDR3 is built from 17 residues. V gave up 5 bases and J gave up 5 bases; unmatched junction bases: 11. The chain's CDR3 is CASSHSSGRGWTGELFF. CDR3 sequence (DNA): TGTGCCAGCAGTCACTCTAGCGGGAGAGGTTGGACCGGGGAGCTGTTTTTT. The entire variable domain, with the rest obtained from reference TRBV28 and TRBJ2-2, is as follows: DVKVTQSSRYLVKRTGEKVFLECVQDMDHENMFWYRQDPGLGLRLIYFSYDVKMKEKGDIPEGYSVSREKKERFSLILESASTNQTSMYLCASSHSSGRGWTGELFFGEGSRLTVL.

The chain's CDR3 is CASSLATTSGVYNEQFF. CDR3 bases: TGTGCCAGCAGCTTAGCTACCACTAGCGGGGTATACAATGAGCAGTTCTTC. V usage is TRBV11-2 and J usage is TRBJ2-1; 10 bases are shared with TRBD2. The CDR3 runs to 17 residues. Germline CDR1 and CDR2: SGHAT and FQNNGV. The trim removed 1 base at V and 4 bases at J, leaving 7 bases unmatched.

The chain combines TRBV19 with TRBJ1-4; D is possibly TRBD1 (6 bases). The germline CDR1 and CDR2 sequences are LNHDA and SQIVND (reference sequence). The CDR3 extends over 14 amino acids. V lost 5 bases and J 3 bases, leaving 10 bases between the germline ends. The CDR3 loop is CASSQGTANEKLFF. In DNA, the CDR3 is TGTGCCAGTAGTCAGGGGACGGCTAATGAAAAACTGTTTTTT.

In its sample, this clone was seen many times. The chain couples TRBV7-9 to TRBJ1-2, with no clear D. The CDR3 contains 14 residues. Germline CDR1 and CDR2: SEHNR and FQNEAQ (reference sequence). V lost 4 bases and J 4 bases, leaving 13 bases between the germline ends. DNA of the CDR3: TGTGCCAGCAGCTCGGACCCGGAGGGCTATGGCTACACCTTC. This encodes CASSSDPEGYGYTF.

The gene calls are TRBV7-2 and TRBJ2-1; no clear D. The germline gives CDR1 SGHTA, CDR2 FQGNSA. Trimming cost V 0 bases and J 0 bases, with 6 bases left between them. The CDR3 runs 15 residues. The CDR3 region is CASSLAASSYNEQFF. The CDR3 coding sequence is TGTGCCAGCAGCTTAGCAGCGAGCTCCTACAATGAGCAGTTCTTC.

Here the CDR3 reads CASSQEDRNNSPLHF. In DNA, the CDR3 is TGCGCCAGCAGCCAAGAGGACAGAAATAATTCACCCCTCCACTTT. The chain combines TRBV4-3 with TRBJ1-6; TRBD1 is a possible D gene (6 bases). Germline values: CDR1 LGHNA, CDR2 YSLEER. V was clipped by 0 bases and J by 5 bases, with 8 bases between them. This CDR3 comprises 15 residues.

This clone has only a few counts. The chain couples TRBV29-1 to TRBJ2-5; no firm D call. The CDR3 covers 12 residues. With 7 bases removed from V and 4 bases from J, the gap between germline ends came to 13 bases. The germline V gene encodes CDR1 SQVTM and CDR2 ANQGSEA. The DNA for the CDR3 is TGCAGCGAGGGCGTGACGGGAGAGACCCAGTACTTC. This translates into CSEGVTGETQYF.

This rearrangement joins TRBV5-1 to TRBJ1-2; D perhaps matches TRBD1 (6 bases). The length of the CDR3 is 14 residues. With 4 bases removed from V and 8 bases from J, the gap between germline ends came to 18 bases. CDR1 SGHRS and CDR2 YFSETQ come from the germline V gene. Here the CDR3 DNA reads TGCGCCAGCAGCCCGGAGGGGGGGCGGCAAGGCTACACCTTC. Translated, it gives CASSPEGGRQGYTF.

The V call is TRBV4-3, the J call TRBJ2-5; 9 bases fit TRBD2. V shed 1 base, J shed 5 bases, and the junction held 5 bases outside the gene matches. From germline, CDR1 is LGHNA and CDR2 YSLEER. The CDR3 contains 15 residues. The chain's CDR3 is CASSQGAGGWETQYF. The CDR3 nucleotides are TGCGCCAGCAGCCAAGGAGCGGGAGGCTGGGAGACCCAGTACTTC.

This chain connects TRBV28 to TRBJ1-5; D gene uncertain. V was pared by 6 bases and J by 2 bases, with 11 bases between. The CDR3 totals 14 residues. The V gene's germline CDR1 is MDHEN and CDR2 SYDVKM. The CDR3 DNA sequence: TGTGCCAGCAGCCTAAGCTTGGGCAATCAGCCCCAGCATTTT. Translated, it gives CASSLSLGNQPQHF.

The chain combines TRBV29-1 with TRBJ2-5; D ambiguous. The V end lost 2 bases, the J end lost 6 bases, and 13 bases lay between the germline ends. The V gene's germline CDR1 is SQVTM and CDR2 ANQGSEA. This CDR3 is 13 amino acids long. CDR3 sequence reads: CSVERSGSQTQYF. The CDR3, as DNA: TGCAGCGTTGAAAGGTCAGGCTCCCAGACCCAGTACTTC.

The V and J genes are TRBV6-2 or TRBV6-3 and TRBJ2-7, with a weak D call TRBD2 (5 bases). Trimming took 0 bases from V and 0 from J, leaving 12 bases between them. This CDR3 spans 16 amino acids. Germline CDR1 is MNHEY and CDR2 is SVGEGT. The CDR3 nucleotides read TGTGCCAGCAGTTACTCCCCGTTTAGCGACTCCTACGAGCAGTACTTC. Protein sequence: CASSYSPFSDSYEQYF.

The chain recombines TRBV5-1 with TRBJ2-7, with 7 positions matching TRBD2. This CDR3 region has 13 residues. Germline loops: CDR1 SGHRS, CDR2 YFSETQ. V trimming: 4 bases; J trimming: 2 bases; junction bases outside the gene matches: 3. The CDR3 loop reads CASSGGLTYEQYF. CDR3 nucleotide sequence: TGCGCCAGCAGCGGGGGACTAACCTACGAGCAGTACTTC.

V and J are TRBV24-1 and TRBJ2-3; TRBD1 matches at 7 bases. CDR3 size: 13 residues. Germline CDR1 and CDR2: KGHDR and SFDVKD. V shed 7 bases, J shed 4 bases, and the junction held 4 bases outside the gene matches. CDR3 residues: CATRDRIADTQYF. The CDR3 coding sequence is TGTGCCACCAGGGACAGGATTGCAGATACGCAGTATTTT.

CDR3 coding DNA: TGTGCCAGTAGTATAGGGACTAGCGGGAGGTCCACAGCTGAGCAGTTCTTC. Amino acid sequence: CASSIGTSGRSTAEQFF. The rearrangement joins TRBV19 to TRBJ2-1, with 14 bases aligning to TRBD2. The CDR3 has 17 amino acids. Germline V gene lookup returns CDR1 LNHDA and CDR2 SQIVND (reference sequence). The junction had 8 bases not matched to a gene; V was cut back by 1 base and J by 9 bases.